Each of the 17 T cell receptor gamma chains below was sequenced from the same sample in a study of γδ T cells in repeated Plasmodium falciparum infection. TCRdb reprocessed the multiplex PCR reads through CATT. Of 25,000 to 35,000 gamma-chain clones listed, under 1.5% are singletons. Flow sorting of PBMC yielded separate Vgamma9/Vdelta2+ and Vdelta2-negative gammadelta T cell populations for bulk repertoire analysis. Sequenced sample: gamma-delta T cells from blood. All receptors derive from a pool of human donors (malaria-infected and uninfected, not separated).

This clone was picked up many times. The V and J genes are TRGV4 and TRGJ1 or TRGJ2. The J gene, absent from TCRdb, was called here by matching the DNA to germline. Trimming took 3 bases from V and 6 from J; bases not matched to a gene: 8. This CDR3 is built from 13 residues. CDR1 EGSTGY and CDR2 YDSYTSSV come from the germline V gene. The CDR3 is CATWDLCSYKKLF. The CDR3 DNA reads TGTGCCACCTGGGATCTTTGTAGTTATAAGAAACTCTTT.

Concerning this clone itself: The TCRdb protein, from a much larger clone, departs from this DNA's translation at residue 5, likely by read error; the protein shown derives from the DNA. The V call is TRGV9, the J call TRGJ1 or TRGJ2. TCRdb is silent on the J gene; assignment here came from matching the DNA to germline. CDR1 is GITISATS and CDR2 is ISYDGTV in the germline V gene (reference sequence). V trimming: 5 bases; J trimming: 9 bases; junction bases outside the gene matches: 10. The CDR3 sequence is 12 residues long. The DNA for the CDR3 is TGTGCCTTGTGGGTAAGGGGTTTTAAGAAACTCTTT. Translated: CALWVRGFKKLF.

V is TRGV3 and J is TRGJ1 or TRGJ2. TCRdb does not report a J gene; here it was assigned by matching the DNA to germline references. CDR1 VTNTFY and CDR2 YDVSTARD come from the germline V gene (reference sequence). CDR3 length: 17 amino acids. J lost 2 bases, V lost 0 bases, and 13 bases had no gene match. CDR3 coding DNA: TGTGCCACCTGGGACAGGCCGGACCCATATTATTATTATAAGAAACTCTTT. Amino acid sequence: CATWDRPDPYYYYKKLF.

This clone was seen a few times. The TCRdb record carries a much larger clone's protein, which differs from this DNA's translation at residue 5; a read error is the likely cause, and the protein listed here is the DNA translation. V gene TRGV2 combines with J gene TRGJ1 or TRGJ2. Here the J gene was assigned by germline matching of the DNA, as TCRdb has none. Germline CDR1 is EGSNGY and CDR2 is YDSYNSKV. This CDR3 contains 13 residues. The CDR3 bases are TGTGCCACCTGGGGCGGGGAGCATTATAAGAAACTCTTT. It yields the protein CATWGGEHYKKLF.

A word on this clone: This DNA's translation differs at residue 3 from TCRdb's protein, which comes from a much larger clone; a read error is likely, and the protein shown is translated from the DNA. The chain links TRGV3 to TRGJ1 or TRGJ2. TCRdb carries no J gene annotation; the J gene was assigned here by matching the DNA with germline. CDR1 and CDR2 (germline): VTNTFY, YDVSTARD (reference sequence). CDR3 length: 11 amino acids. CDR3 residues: CAAWERYKKLF. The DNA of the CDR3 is TGTGCCGCCTGGGAAAGGTATAAGAAACTCTTT.

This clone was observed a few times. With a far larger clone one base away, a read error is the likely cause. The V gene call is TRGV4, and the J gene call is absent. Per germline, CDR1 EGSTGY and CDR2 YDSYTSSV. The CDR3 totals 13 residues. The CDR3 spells CATWDGFYYKKLF. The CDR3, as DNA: TGTGCCACCTGGGATGGCTTCTATTATAAGAAGCTCTTT.

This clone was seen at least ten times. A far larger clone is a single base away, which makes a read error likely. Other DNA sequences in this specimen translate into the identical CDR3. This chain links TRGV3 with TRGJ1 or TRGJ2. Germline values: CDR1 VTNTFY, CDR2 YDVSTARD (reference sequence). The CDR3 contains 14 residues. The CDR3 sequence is CATWDSPGGYKKLF. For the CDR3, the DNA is TGTGCTACCTGGGACAGTCCGGGGGGTTATAAGAAACTCTTT.

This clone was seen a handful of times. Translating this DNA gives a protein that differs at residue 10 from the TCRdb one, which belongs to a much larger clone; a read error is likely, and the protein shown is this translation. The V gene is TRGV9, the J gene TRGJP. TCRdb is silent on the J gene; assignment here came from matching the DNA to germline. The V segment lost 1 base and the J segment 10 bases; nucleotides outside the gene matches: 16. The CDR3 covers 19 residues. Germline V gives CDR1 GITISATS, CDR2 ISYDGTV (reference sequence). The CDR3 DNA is TGTGCCTTGTGGGAGGTCTTAATTGGATTGGAATTGGGCAAAAAAATCAAGGTATTT. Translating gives CALWEVLIGLELGKKIKVF.

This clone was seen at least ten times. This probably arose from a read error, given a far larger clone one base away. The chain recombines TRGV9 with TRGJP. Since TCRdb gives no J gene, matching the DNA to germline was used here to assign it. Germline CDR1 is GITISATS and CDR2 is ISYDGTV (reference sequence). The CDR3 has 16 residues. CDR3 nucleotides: TGTGCCTTGTGGGAGTGGAGGGAGTTGGGCAAAAAGATCAAGGTATTT. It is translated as CALWEWRELGKKIKVF.

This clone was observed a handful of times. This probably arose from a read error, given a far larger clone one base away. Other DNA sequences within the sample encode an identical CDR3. The CDR3: CATWDRVVYYKKLF. In nucleotides, the CDR3 is TGTGCCACCTGGGACAGGGTAGTTTATTATAAGAAACTCTTT. The chain employs TRGV3 and TRGJ1 or TRGJ2. No J gene was available from TCRdb, and it was assigned here by a germline match of the DNA. Germline loops: CDR1 VTNTFY, CDR2 YDVSTARD (reference sequence). The CDR3 runs to 14 residues. V trimming: 0 bases; J trimming: 3 bases; junction bases outside the gene matches: 5.

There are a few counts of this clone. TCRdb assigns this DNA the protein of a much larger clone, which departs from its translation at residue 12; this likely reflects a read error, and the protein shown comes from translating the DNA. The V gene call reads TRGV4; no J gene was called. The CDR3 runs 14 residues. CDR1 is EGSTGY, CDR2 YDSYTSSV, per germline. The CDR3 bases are TGTGCCACCTGGGATGGGCACAGTGATTGGATCGAGACGTTT. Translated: CATWDGHSDWIETF.

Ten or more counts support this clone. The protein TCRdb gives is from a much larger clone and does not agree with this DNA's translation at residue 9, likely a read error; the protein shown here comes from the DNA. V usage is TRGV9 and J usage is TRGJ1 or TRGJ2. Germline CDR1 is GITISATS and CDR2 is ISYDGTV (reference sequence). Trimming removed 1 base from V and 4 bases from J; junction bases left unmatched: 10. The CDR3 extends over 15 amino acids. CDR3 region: CALWEVTRAYYKKLF. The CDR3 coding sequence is TGTGCCTTGTGGGAGGTTACTAGAGCCTATTATAAGAAACTCTTT.

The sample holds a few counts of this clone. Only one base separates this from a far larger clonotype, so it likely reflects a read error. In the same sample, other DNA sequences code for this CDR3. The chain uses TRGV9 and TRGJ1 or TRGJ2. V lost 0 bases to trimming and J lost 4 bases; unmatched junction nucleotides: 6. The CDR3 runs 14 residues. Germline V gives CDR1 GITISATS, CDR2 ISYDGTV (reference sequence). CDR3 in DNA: TGTGCCTTGTGGGAGGTGTTGGTGTATTATAAGAAACTCTTT. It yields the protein CALWEVLVYYKKLF.

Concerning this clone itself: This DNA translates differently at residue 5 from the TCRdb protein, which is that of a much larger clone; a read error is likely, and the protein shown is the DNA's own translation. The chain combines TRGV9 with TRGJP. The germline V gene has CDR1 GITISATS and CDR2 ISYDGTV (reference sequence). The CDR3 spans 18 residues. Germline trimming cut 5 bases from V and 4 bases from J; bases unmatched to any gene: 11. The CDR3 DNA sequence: TGTGCCTTGTGGGTGGCGGGCCCTCAAGAGTTGGGCAAAAAAATCAAGGTATTT. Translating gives CALWVAGPQELGKKIKVF.

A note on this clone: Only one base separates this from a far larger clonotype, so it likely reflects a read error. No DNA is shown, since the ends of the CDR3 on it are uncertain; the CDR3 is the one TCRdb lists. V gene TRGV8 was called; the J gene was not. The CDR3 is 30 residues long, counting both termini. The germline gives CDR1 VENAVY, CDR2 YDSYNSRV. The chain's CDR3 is CATWPFIIRNSLAVEQHWLSQVSIGRIQHF.

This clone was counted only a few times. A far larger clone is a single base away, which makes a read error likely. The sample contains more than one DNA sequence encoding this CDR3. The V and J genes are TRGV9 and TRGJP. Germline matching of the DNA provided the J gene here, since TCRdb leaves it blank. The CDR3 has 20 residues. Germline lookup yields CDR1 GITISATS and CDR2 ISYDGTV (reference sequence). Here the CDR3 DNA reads TGTGCCTTGTGGGAGGTCCCAACCTGGGAGAAAGAGTTGGGAAAAAAAATCAAGGTATTT. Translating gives CALWEVPTWEKELGKKIKVF.

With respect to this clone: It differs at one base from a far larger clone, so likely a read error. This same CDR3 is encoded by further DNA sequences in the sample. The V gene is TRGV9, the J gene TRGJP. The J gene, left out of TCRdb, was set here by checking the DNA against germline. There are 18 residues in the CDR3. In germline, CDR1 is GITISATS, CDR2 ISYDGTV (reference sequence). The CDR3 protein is CALWDQGAFGLGKKIKVF. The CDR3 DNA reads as TGTGCCTTGTGGGACCAGGGCGCTTTTGGGTTGGGCAAGAAAATCAAGGTATTT.